This T cell receptor beta chain was captured by sequencing in a study of T cells after yellow fever vaccination. Study in general: Each low-cell-number fraction was prepared by means of SMART-Seq v4 Ultra Low Input. Study results and limitations: Most clones from primary vaccination resurfaced after the booster (nearly 97% CD4, around 90% CD8).

This clonotype turned up a few times. Its antigen remains unknown. 5'RACE template switching produced TCR cDNA carrying a universal primer site and UMIs. TCRdb recomputed calls from the 5' RACE reads with MiXCR, one row per CDR3 protein. Of 510,000 or so distinct CDR3 sequences in the sample, 15% to 20% were seen once. V dropped 4 bases and J dropped 1 base, with 14 bases sitting between them. The CDR3 is 15 residues long. The V gene's germline CDR1 is SQVTM and CDR2 ANQGSEA. This sample comprised PBMCs, obtained 15 days after the yellow fever booster vaccination. The chain links TRBV29-1 to TRBJ2-4; tentative D call: TRBD2 (6 bases). The TCR was taken from a man aged 25-45 years who received the YFV17D yellow fever vaccine. This CDR3 reads CSVARGGRAKNIQYF. CDR3 nucleotide sequence: TGCAGCGTTGCAAGGGGAGGACGGGCCAAAAACATTCAGTACTTC.